This T cell receptor beta chain was retrieved from a study of blood T cell repertoires in COVID-19. Original data processing: Estimation of nucleated cell counts relied on the amplification of reference gene primers. The table came from immunoSEQ multiplex PCR; TCRdb's copy has only in-frame clones and leaves some out. That table gives V, J and clone size, and the DNA gave D and trimming. This table holds over 200,000 clones, around nine tenths found once. This CDR3 contains 16 residues. The germline V gene encodes CDR1 SGDLS and CDR2 YYNGEE. V shed 3 bases and J shed 4 bases, with 16 bases lying between them.

The V call is TRBV9, the J call TRBJ2-2; possible D gene TRBD2, 7 bases. Sequenced: peripheral blood. The origin of this receptor is a man aged 40-55 years who had recovered from COVID-19. The CDR3 loop is CASSAWGGIGTGELFF. The CDR3 coding sequence is TGTGCCAGCAGCGCGTGGGGGGGCATAGGCACCGGGGAGCTGTTTTTT.